Each of the 18 T cell receptor beta chains below was sequenced from the same sample in a study of CD8+ T cells in alopecia areata. Specified treatment: oral pan-JAK inhibitor, 5-10 mg twice daily. TCR sequencing used cDNA made by reverse transcription of extracted RNA. Assay: immunoSEQ multiplex PCR; the TCRdb copy retains only in-frame clones and omits some. The sample records about 200,000 clones, approximately 67% being singletons. Sequenced here: CD4+ T cells sorted from blood, sampled between weeks 47 and 50, from a patient treated with tofacitinib. These receptors all stem from a human donor with alopecia areata.

This rearrangement joins TRBV15 to TRBJ2-3; D is unresolved. The CDR3 spans 13 residues. Per germline, CDR1 LNHNV and CDR2 YYDKDF (reference sequence). The ends were cut back, 9 bases at V and 1 base at J, with 11 bases in the middle. For the CDR3, the DNA is TGTGCCACTAAACCGGACGGCACAGATACGCAGTATTTT. Protein product: CATKPDGTDTQYF. The variable domain in full, with the rest retrieved from reference TRBV15 and TRBJ2-3, is DAMVIQNPRYQVTQFGKPVTLSCSQTLNHNVMYWYQQKSSQAPKLLFHYYDKDFNNEADTPDNFQSRRPNTSFCFLDIRSPGLGDTAMYLCATKPDGTDTQYFGPGTRLTVL.

V is TRBV5-6 and J is TRBJ1-2; D ambiguous. CDR1 is SGHDT and CDR2 is YYEEEE in the germline V gene. V was cut by 4 bases and J by 0 bases, with 10 bases left in between. The CDR3 extends over 14 amino acids. The DNA for the CDR3 is TGTGCCAGCAGCATTTGGTGGGCTAACTATGGCTACACCTTC. Residues: CASSIWWANYGYTF.

V is TRBV13 and J is TRBJ1-1; D uncertain. The CDR3 loop spans 13 amino acids. Germline CDR1 PRHDT, CDR2 FYEKMQ (reference sequence). V lost 1 base, J lost 1 base, and 4 bases lay in between. CDR3: CASSLVANTEAFF. CDR3 nucleotide sequence: TGTGCCAGCAGCTTAGTAGCGAACACTGAAGCTTTCTTT.

V is TRBV30 and J is TRBJ1-5, with 9 bases identical to TRBD1. Losses at the gene ends were 1 base for V and 4 bases for J; bases not matched to a gene: 8. Germline CDR1 is GTSNPN and CDR2 is SVGIG (reference sequence). This CDR3 region has 16 residues. CDR3 coding DNA: TGTGCCTGGAGTGCCCGGGGACAGGGCCAAAATCAGCCCCAGCATTTT. It is translated as CAWSARGQGQNQPQHF.

V usage is TRBV29-1 and J usage is TRBJ2-1; D ambiguous. Germline CDR1 and CDR2: SQVTM and ANQGSEA. The CDR3 is 13 amino acids. V lost 2 bases and J 6 bases, leaving 11 bases between the germline ends. The CDR3 here is CSVEKNLSNEQFF. The CDR3 DNA reads TGCAGCGTTGAAAAAAACCTTAGCAATGAGCAGTTCTTC.

About this clone itself: One end of the junction varies from germline; a read error may be responsible. The chain uses TRBV30 and TRBJ2-7, with unresolved D. Germline V gene sequence: CDR1 GTSNPN, CDR2 SVGIG (reference sequence). The CDR3 consists of 13 residues. CDR3 sequence (DNA): TGTGCCTGGAAGCCACCCCTCTCCCACGAGCAGTACTTC. Its translation: CAWKPPLSHEQYF.

The V call is TRBV11-2, the J call TRBJ2-1, with 7 nucleotides matching TRBD1. In germline, CDR1 is SGHAT, CDR2 FQNNGV. V trimming: 1 base; J trimming: 6 bases; junction bases outside the gene matches: 6. CDR3 length: 15 residues. CDR3 sequence reads: CASSLAVGTANEQFF. CDR3 nucleotides: TGTGCCAGCAGCTTAGCGGTCGGGACAGCCAATGAGCAGTTCTTC.

The chain joins TRBV29-1 to TRBJ2-1; TRBD2 might be the D (6 bases). Trimming removed 8 bases at V and 2 bases at J, with 13 bases between. This CDR3 region has 13 residues. The germline V gene has CDR1 SQVTM and CDR2 ANQGSEA. The DNA of the CDR3 is TGCAGCTTCCGGGAGACCACCTACAATGAGCAGTTCTTC. The encoded protein is CSFRETTYNEQFF.

This chain links TRBV5-1 with TRBJ2-6, with D unclear. Germline V gene lookup returns CDR1 SGHRS and CDR2 YFSETQ. The CDR3 contains 14 residues. Trimming shortened V by 4 bases and J by 5 bases, and 10 bases separated the two germline ends. The CDR3 DNA follows: TGCGCCAGCAGCCAAAACCTCAGGGCCAACGTCCTGACTTTC. Encoded protein: CASSQNLRANVLTF.

CDR3 residues: CSVAGAGDNYGYTF. CDR3 DNA: TGCAGCGTTGCGGGGGCAGGGGATAACTATGGCTACACCTTC. J is TRBJ1-2 and V is TRBV29-1, with D maybe TRBD1 (6 bases). Germline CDR1 and CDR2: SQVTM and ANQGSEA. Trimming took 4 bases from V and 1 from J, leaving 13 bases between them. This CDR3 region has 14 residues.

This chain joins TRBV2 and TRBJ2-6; D tentatively fits TRBD1 or TRBD2 (5 bases each). The CDR3 spans 13 residues. V gave up 6 bases and J gave up 3 bases, with 6 bases separating them. Germline V gives CDR1 SNHLY, CDR2 FYNNEI. The CDR3 sequence: CASRGDGANVLTF. The CDR3 DNA reads TGTGCCAGCAGGGGGGATGGGGCCAACGTCCTGACTTTC. Full variable domain (rest looked up from reference TRBV2 and TRBJ2-6): EPEVTQTPSHQVTQMGQEVILRCVPISNHLYFYWYRQILGQKVEFLVSFYNNEISEKSEIFDDQFSVERPDGSNFTLKIRSTKLEDSAMYFCASRGDGANVLTFGAGSRLTVL.

The chain has TRBV6-5 and TRBJ1-1; 9 nucleotides line up with TRBD1. CDR1 MNHEY and CDR2 SVGAGI come from the germline V gene. V shed 6 bases, J shed 7 bases, and the junction held 12 bases outside the gene matches. This CDR3 has 15 residues. The CDR3 here is CASRLGQGARGEAFF. Here the CDR3 DNA reads TGTGCCAGCAGATTGGGACAGGGCGCCAGGGGTGAAGCTTTCTTT.

V gene TRBV25-1 combines with J gene TRBJ2-7, with TRBD1 matching over 8 bases. This CDR3 is built from 15 residues. Germline V gene data show CDR1 as MGHDK and CDR2 as SYGVNS. The V and J ends lost 3 bases and 6 bases, in that order; junction bases with no gene match: 10. The CDR3 DNA sequence: TGTGCCAGCAGTGAGCCCGGGACAGGTAGTTTCGAGCAGTACTTC. Translated, it gives CASSEPGTGSFEQYF.

The V call is TRBV2, the J call TRBJ2-1, with 7 bases identical to TRBD1. This CDR3 is built from 11 residues. Per the germline V gene, CDR1 is SNHLY and CDR2 is FYNNEI. Trimming removed 7 bases from V and 12 bases from J; junction bases left unmatched: 6. The CDR3 DNA reads as TGTGCCAGCAAAGGGACAGATCTGCAGTTCTTC. It codes for CASKGTDLQFF.

V and J are TRBV30 and TRBJ1-2; a possible D gene is TRBD1 (5 bases). The germline CDR1 and CDR2 sequences are GTSNPN and SVGIG (reference sequence). The V end lost 1 base, the J end lost 3 bases, and 12 bases lay between the germline ends. The CDR3 runs to 14 residues. DNA for the CDR3: TGTGCCTGGAGTGATCTGGGGACCCACTATGGCTACACCTTC. Its translation: CAWSDLGTHYGYTF.

The chain has TRBV29-1 and TRBJ2-2, with D possibly matching TRBD1 (6 bases). The CDR3 runs to 13 residues. Germline V CDR1 and CDR2: SQVTM, ANQGSEA. This chain's CDR3 is CSGQGTNTGELFF. The CDR3 nucleotides are TGCAGTGGGCAGGGGACGAACACCGGGGAGCTGTTTTTT.

This sequence joins TRBV6-1 and TRBJ1-5; tentatively, D is TRBD1 (5 bases). The CDR3 is 14 amino acids. Germline-derived CDR1 and CDR2 are MNHNS and SASEGT. V lost 7 bases and J lost 7, with 17 bases in between. This CDR3 is CASTKPTGGQPQHF. CDR3 nucleotides: TGTGCCAGCACTAAACCTACAGGCGGCCAGCCCCAGCATTTT.

The V gene is TRBV10-3, the J gene TRBJ2-7; perhaps TRBD2 as D (7 bases). Trimming stripped 2 bases from V and 9 bases from J, with 11 bases between. This CDR3 comprises 12 residues. Germline values: CDR1 ENHRY, CDR2 SYGVKD. Here the CDR3 DNA reads TGTGCCATCAGTGAGGAGGGGGGGGTGCAGTACTTC. Its protein is CAISEEGGVQYF.